Listed below are T cell receptor beta chains from one sample, sequenced in a study of OX40 agonist ivuxolimab in advanced cancers. Repertoires were generated with immunoSEQ multiplex PCR, while TCRdb's copy carries only in-frame clones and drops some. The sample has 45,000 to 50,000 clones, under 95% seen once. The sample was CD4+ or CD8+ T cells sorted from blood, taken in a trial of the OX40 agonist ivuxolimab. Receptor source: an adult with an advanced solid tumor such as melanoma, head and neck, liver or kidney cancer. The CDR3 runs from the conserved cysteine through the conserved F or W. The size field is filled for only some rows; it gives once, few, many or a size class.

len: 14
abundance: NA
j_gene: TRBJ2-7
v_gene: TRBV7-2
CDR3aa: CASSLLGTGYEQYF

len: 14
abundance: NA
j_gene: TRBJ2-7
v_gene: TRBV5-5
CDR3aa: CASSLVGQGGEQYF

len: 13
abundance: NA
j_gene: TRBJ2-7
v_gene: TRBV19
CDR3aa: CASSTGQTYEQYF

len: 14
abundance: NA
j_gene: TRBJ1-1
v_gene: TRBV13
CDR3aa: CASSYGEANTEAFF

len: 14
abundance: NA
j_gene: TRBJ2-5
v_gene: TRBV7-9
CDR3aa: CASSSLRFQETQYF

len: 15
abundance: NA
j_gene: TRBJ2-5
v_gene: TRBV28
CDR3aa: CASSFGTSGAETQYF

len: 13
abundance: NA
j_gene: TRBJ1-1
v_gene: TRBV27
CDR3aa: CASSFRGPTEAFF

len: 15
abundance: NA
j_gene: TRBJ1-2
v_gene: TRBV2
CDR3aa: CASSAGGGAGHGYTF

len: 14
abundance: NA
j_gene: TRBJ1-1
v_gene: TRBV30
CDR3aa: CAWNGPAKNTEAFF

len: 15
abundance: NA
j_gene: TRBJ1-1
v_gene: TRBV15
CDR3aa: CATSSAGQGRTEAFF

len: 15
abundance: once
j_gene: TRBJ2-7
v_gene: TRBV7-9
CDR3aa: CASSLDRRAPYEQYF

len: 15
abundance: NA
j_gene: TRBJ1-5
v_gene: TRBV19
CDR3aa: CASKRGQGRDQPQHF

len: 11
abundance: once
j_gene: TRBJ2-5
v_gene: TRBV7-8
CDR3aa: CASSETETQYF

len: 14
abundance: NA
j_gene: TRBJ1-1
v_gene: TRBV15
CDR3aa: CATSRGGGGPEAFF

len: 11
abundance: NA
j_gene: TRBJ1-1
v_gene: TRBV30
CDR3aa: CAWRFGGGSSF

len: 15
abundance: NA
j_gene: TRBJ2-6
v_gene: TRBV9
CDR3aa: CASSVDHSGANVLTF

len: 13
abundance: NA
j_gene: TRBJ1-6
v_gene: TRBV5-8
CDR3aa: CASSLVTGSPLHF

len: 15
abundance: NA
j_gene: TRBJ2-1
v_gene: TRBV6-1
CDR3aa: CASSEPRASYNEQFF

len: 15
abundance: NA
j_gene: TRBJ2-7
v_gene: TRBV4-1
CDR3aa: CASSHASGGAYEQYF

len: 13
abundance: NA
j_gene: TRBJ2-7
v_gene: TRBV15
CDR3aa: CATSKDLSYEQYF

len: 16
abundance: NA
j_gene: TRBJ2-1
v_gene: TRBV28
CDR3aa: CASRSSGTSGSNEQFF

len: 17
abundance: few
j_gene: TRBJ1-2
v_gene: TRBV28
CDR3aa: CASSLVTRAGGTYGYTF

len: 14
abundance: NA
j_gene: TRBJ2-3
v_gene: TRBV13
CDR3aa: CASSQWGETDTQYF

len: 16
abundance: NA
j_gene: TRBJ2-7
v_gene: TRBV5-1
CDR3aa: CASSLADLLSSYEQYF

len: 13
abundance: NA
j_gene: TRBJ2-7
v_gene: TRBV5-6
CDR3aa: CASSSGQGYEQYF

len: 18
abundance: NA
j_gene: TRBJ2-6
v_gene: TRBV7-9
CDR3aa: CASSPDRGGETGANVLTF

len: 16
abundance: NA
j_gene: TRBJ2-2
v_gene: TRBV7-6
CDR3aa: CASSYRQGVDTGELFF

len: 11
abundance: NA
j_gene: TRBJ2-7
v_gene: TRBV4-1
CDR3aa: CASAGAAEQYF

len: 13
abundance: NA
j_gene: TRBJ2-4
v_gene: TRBV19
CDR3aa: CASSIGVNGIQYF

len: 16
abundance: NA
j_gene: TRBJ1-2
v_gene: TRBV27
CDR3aa: CASSPQIQARNYGYTF

len: 12
abundance: once
j_gene: TRBJ2-2
v_gene: TRBV11-3
CDR3aa: CASSTNPGELFF

len: 12
abundance: NA
j_gene: TRBJ1-4
v_gene: TRBV11-2
CDR3aa: CASSLSSEKLFF

len: 13
abundance: NA
j_gene: TRBJ2-2
v_gene: TRBV9
CDR3aa: CASSVDRTGELFF

len: 12
abundance: NA
j_gene: TRBJ2-1
v_gene: TRBV27
CDR3aa: CASSLNGGEQFF

len: 13
abundance: once
j_gene: TRBJ2-1
v_gene: TRBV18
CDR3aa: CASSPGDPNEQFF

len: 15
abundance: NA
j_gene: TRBJ2-7
v_gene: TRBV30
CDR3aa: CAWSGWGHSPYEQYF

len: 13
abundance: NA
j_gene: TRBJ2-7
v_gene: TRBV6-5
CDR3aa: CAISKGQLYEQYF

len: 15
abundance: NA
j_gene: TRBJ2-1
v_gene: TRBV6-5
CDR3aa: CASRLAGGTYNEQFF

len: 17
abundance: NA
j_gene: TRBJ2-7
v_gene: TRBV7-9
CDR3aa: CASSLTLTGTGGYEQYF

len: 13
abundance: NA
j_gene: TRBJ1-5
v_gene: TRBV27
CDR3aa: CASTQRVNQPQHF

len: 15
abundance: NA
j_gene: TRBJ2-7
v_gene: TRBV14
CDR3aa: CASSLLAGGSYEQYF

len: 17
abundance: NA
j_gene: TRBJ2-1
v_gene: TRBV10-3
CDR3aa: CAISESLASNAYNEQFF